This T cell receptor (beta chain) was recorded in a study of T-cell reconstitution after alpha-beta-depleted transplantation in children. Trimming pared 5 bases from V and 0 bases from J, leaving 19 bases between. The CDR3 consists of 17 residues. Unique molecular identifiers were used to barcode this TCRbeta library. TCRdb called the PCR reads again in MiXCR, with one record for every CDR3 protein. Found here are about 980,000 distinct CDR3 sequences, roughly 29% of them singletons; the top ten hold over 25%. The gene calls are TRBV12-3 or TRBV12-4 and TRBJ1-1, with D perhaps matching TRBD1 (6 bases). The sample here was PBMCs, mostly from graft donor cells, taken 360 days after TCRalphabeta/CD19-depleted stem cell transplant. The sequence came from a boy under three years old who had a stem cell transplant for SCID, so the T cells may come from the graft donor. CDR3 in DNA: TGTGCCAGCAGTCCCGGACAGTGGTATAAGTTGAACACTGAAGCTTTCTTT. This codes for CASSPGQWYKLNTEAFF.